Listed here are 12 T cell receptor beta chains from one sample, sequenced in a study of shared clonotypes between healthy human individuals. Assay used: immunoSEQ multiplex PCR; TCRdb lists only in-frame clones, some missing. The sample consists of about 2.3 million clones, about 92% of them appearing once. Sequenced material: naive CD4+ T cells from PBMCs. The subset: CD45RA+ positively selected. These receptors all stem from a man aged 18-30 years in good health. Some clones in this sample may be carry-over from other donors' samples.

The V call is TRBV29-1, the J call TRBJ2-1, with 13 bases aligning to TRBD2. The CDR3 length is 15 residues. Germline CDR1 SQVTM, CDR2 ANQGSEA. Losses at the gene ends were 7 bases for V and 1 base for J; bases not matched to a gene: 4. In nucleotides, the CDR3 is TGCAGCGGAGAGGGACTAGCGGGATCCTACAATGAGCAGTTCTTC. This sequence encodes CSGEGLAGSYNEQFF.

The sample holds a few counts of this clone. CDR3 nucleotide sequence: TGTGCCAGCAGCATCCTAGCGGGAGCCTACAATGAGCAGTTCTTC. This encodes CASSILAGAYNEQFF. The chain has TRBV9 and TRBJ2-1, with 10 bases aligning to TRBD2. Germline V gives CDR1 SGDLS, CDR2 YYNGEE. The CDR3 extends over 15 amino acids. V shed 4 bases and J 2 bases; nucleotides not matched to a gene: 3.

The V and J genes are TRBV6-1 and TRBJ2-2; 8 nucleotides agree with TRBD2. Germline V gene sequence: CDR1 MNHNS, CDR2 SASEGT. The J segment lost 4 bases and the V segment lost 4 bases, leaving 11 bases of the junction unmatched. This CDR3 spans 17 amino acids. CDR3 DNA sequence: TGTGCCAGCAGTGGTTGGGGACGGGAGGGCCGCACCGGGGAGCTGTTTTTT. Its protein is CASSGWGREGRTGELFF.

V usage is TRBV28 and J usage is TRBJ2-7; D gene unclear. Germline loops: CDR1 MDHEN, CDR2 SYDVKM. The CDR3 consists of 14 residues. Trimming cost V 5 bases and J 1 base, with 12 bases left between them. The CDR3 region has the DNA TGTGCCAGCAGTCCGGGCGGAGTTTCCTACGAGCAGTACTTC. Amino acids: CASSPGGVSYEQYF.

The rearrangement joins TRBV5-1 to TRBJ2-7; possibly TRBD2 for D (6 bases). The CDR3 is 16 amino acids. Looked up from germline, CDR1 is SGHRS and CDR2 is YFSETQ. V lost 0 bases and J 4 bases, leaving 17 bases between the germline ends. Here the CDR3 DNA reads TGCGCCAGCAGCTTGGCTGGAGGGGCGCTCCCTTACGAGCAGTACTTC. Its protein is CASSLAGGALPYEQYF.

V is TRBV18 and J is TRBJ1-5; a weak D match, TRBD1 (5 bases). The CDR3 totals 17 residues. Trimming pared 0 bases from V and 2 bases from J, leaving 14 bases between. CDR1 is KGHSH, CDR2 LQKENI, per germline. CDR3 sequence (DNA): TGTGCCAGCTCACCACCTCGGACACCGTCGGGCAATCAGCCCCAGCATTTT. Translated, it gives CASSPPRTPSGNQPQHF.

This clone is a singleton in its sample. The chain carries TRBV6-6 and TRBJ2-3; 12 bases align to TRBD2. Germline V lookup: CDR1 MNHNY, CDR2 SVGAGI (reference sequence). Trimming cost V 6 bases and J 2 bases; bases outside gene matches: 6. CDR3 length: 16 amino acids. CDR3: CASRPRTSGTTDTQYF. The CDR3, as DNA: TGTGCCAGCAGACCTAGGACTAGCGGGACCACAGATACGCAGTATTTT.

The chain joins TRBV18 to TRBJ1-1; TRBD1 matches 7 bases. Germline V gene sequence: CDR1 KGHSH, CDR2 LQKENI. The CDR3 has 15 residues. The V gene end was trimmed by 2 bases and the J gene end by 5 bases; junction bases not matched to a gene: 8. The CDR3 DNA sequence: TGTGCCAGCTCACCAGCCAGACAGGGTTTTACTGAAGCTTTCTTT. Protein sequence: CASSPARQGFTEAFF.

The rearrangement uses TRBV5-6 and TRBJ1-2; 7 bases are shared with TRBD1. Trimming removed 5 bases from V and 3 bases from J; junction bases left unmatched: 13. CDR1 is SGHDT and CDR2 is YYEEEE in the germline V gene. The CDR3 consists of 16 residues. The CDR3: CASSWGGQQLYYGYTF. The CDR3 nucleotides are TGTGCCAGCAGTTGGGGGGGACAGCAGCTTTACTATGGCTACACCTTC. Looking up the rest from reference TRBV5-6 and TRBJ1-2 gives the full variable domain: DAGVTQSPTHLIKTRGQQVTLRCSPKSGHDTVSWYQQALGQGPQFIFQYYEEEERQRGNFPDRFSGHQFPNYSSELNVNALLLGDSALYLCASSWGGQQLYYGYTFGSGTRLTVV.

The chain employs TRBV7-6 and TRBJ2-1; D is uncertain. In germline, CDR1 is SGHVS, CDR2 FNYEAQ. V was cut by 0 bases and J by 5 bases, with 5 bases left in between. This CDR3 is 13 amino acids long. CDR3 coding DNA: TGTGCCAGCAGCTTAGCACTCCACAATGAGCAGTTCTTC. Its protein product is CASSLALHNEQFF.

CDR3 nucleotide sequence: TGCGCCAGCAGCTCCTGGCTCCAAGCATACAATGAGCAGTTCTTC. As protein: CASSSWLQAYNEQFF. The chain combines TRBV5-1 with TRBJ2-1, with D unclear. CDR1 SGHRS and CDR2 YFSETQ come from the germline V gene. V lost 3 bases and J lost 4, with 14 bases in between. This CDR3 comprises 15 residues. The complete variable domain, with remaining parts taken from reference TRBV5-1 and TRBJ2-1, reads KAGVTQTPRYLIKTRGQQVTLSCSPISGHRSVSWYQQTPGQGLQFLFEYFSETQRNKGNFPGRFSGRQFSNSRSEMNVSTLELGDSALYLCASSSWLQAYNEQFFGPGTRLTVL.

The chain recombines TRBV19 with TRBJ2-1, with D possibly TRBD1 on 6 matching bases. Per germline, CDR1 LNHDA and CDR2 SQIVND (reference sequence). Trimming removed 5 bases at V and 0 bases at J, with 17 bases between. The CDR3 length is 17 residues. The CDR3 DNA follows: TGTGCCAGTAGTGGTAAGACAGGCCGGAGCTCCTACAATGAGCAGTTCTTC. It is translated as CASSGKTGRSSYNEQFF.